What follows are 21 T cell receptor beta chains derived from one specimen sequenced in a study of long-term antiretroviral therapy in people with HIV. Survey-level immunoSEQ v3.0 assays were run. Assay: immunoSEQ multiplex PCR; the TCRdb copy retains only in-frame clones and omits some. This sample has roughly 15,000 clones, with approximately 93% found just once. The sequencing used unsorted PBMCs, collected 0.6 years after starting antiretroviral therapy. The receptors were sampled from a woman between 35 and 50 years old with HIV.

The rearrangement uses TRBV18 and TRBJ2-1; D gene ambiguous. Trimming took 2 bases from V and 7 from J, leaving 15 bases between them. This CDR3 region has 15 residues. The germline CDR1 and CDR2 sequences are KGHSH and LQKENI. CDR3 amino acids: CASSPAAANGNEQFF. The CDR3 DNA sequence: TGTGCCAGCTCACCAGCGGCCGCGAATGGGAATGAGCAGTTCTTC.

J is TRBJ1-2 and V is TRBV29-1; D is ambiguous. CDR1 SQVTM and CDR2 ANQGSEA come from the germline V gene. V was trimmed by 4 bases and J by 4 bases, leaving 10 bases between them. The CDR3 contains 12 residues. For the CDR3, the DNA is TGCAGCGTTGTATGGGGAATCTATGGCTACACCTTC. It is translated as CSVVWGIYGYTF.

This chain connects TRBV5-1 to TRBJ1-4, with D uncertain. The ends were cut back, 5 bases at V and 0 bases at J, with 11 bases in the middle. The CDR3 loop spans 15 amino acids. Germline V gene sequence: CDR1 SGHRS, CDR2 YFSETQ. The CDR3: CASRVGEATNEKLFF. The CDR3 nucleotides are TGCGCCAGCAGGGTAGGCGAGGCAACTAATGAAAAACTGTTTTTT.

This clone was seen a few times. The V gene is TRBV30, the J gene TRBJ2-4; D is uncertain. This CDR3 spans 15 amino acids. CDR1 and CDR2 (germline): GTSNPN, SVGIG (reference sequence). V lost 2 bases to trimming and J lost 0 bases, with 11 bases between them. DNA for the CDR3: TGTGCCTGGAGTATCTCGGATGTAGCCAAAAACATTCAGTACTTC. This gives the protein CAWSISDVAKNIQYF.

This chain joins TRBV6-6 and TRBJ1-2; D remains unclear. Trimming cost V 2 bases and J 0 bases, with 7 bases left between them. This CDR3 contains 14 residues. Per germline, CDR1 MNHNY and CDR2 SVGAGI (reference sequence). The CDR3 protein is CASSYPEANYGYTF. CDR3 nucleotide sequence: TGTGCCAGCAGTTACCCAGAAGCTAACTATGGCTACACCTTC.

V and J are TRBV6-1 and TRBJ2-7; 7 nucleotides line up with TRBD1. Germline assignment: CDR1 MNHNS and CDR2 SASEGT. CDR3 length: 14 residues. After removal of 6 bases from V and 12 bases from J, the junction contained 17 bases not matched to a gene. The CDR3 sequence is CASSLNSNRQGAYF. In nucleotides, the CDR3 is TGTGCCAGCAGCTTAAATAGCAACAGACAGGGTGCGTACTTC.

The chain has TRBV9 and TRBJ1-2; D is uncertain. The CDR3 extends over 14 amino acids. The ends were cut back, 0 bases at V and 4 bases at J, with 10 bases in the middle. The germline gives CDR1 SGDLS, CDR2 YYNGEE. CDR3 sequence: CASSVAEGAYGYTF. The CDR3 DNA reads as TGTGCCAGCAGCGTAGCCGAGGGTGCCTATGGCTACACCTTC.

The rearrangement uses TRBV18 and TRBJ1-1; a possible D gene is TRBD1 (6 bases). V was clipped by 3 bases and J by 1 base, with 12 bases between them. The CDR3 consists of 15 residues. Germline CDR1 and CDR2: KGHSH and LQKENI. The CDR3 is CASSPGAQGNTEAFF. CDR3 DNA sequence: TGTGCCAGCTCACCGGGGGCCCAGGGGAACACTGAAGCTTTCTTT.

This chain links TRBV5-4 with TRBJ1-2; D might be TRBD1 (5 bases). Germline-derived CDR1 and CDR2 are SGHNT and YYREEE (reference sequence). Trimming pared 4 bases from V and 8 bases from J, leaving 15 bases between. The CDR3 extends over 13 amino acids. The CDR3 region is CASSRQWVLGYTF. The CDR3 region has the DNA TGTGCCAGCAGCCGACAGTGGGTGTTAGGCTACACCTTC. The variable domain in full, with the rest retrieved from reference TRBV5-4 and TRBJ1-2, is ETGVTQSPTHLIKTRGQQVTLRCSSQSGHNTVSWYQQALGQGPQFIFQYYREEENGRGNFPPRFSGLQFPNYSSELNVNALELDDSALYLCASSRQWVLGYTFGSGTRLTVV.

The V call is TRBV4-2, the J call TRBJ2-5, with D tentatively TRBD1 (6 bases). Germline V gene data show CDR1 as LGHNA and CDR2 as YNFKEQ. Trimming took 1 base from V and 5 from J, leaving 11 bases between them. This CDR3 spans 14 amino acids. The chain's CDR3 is CASSQGGLGETQYF. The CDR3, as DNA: TGTGCCAGCAGCCAAGGGGGGCTAGGGGAGACCCAGTACTTC.

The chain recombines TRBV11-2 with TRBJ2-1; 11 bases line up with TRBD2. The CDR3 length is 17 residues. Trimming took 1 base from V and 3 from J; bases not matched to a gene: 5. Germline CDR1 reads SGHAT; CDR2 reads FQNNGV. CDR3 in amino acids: CASSLGPGLAVYNEQFF. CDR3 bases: TGTGCCAGCAGCTTAGGGCCGGGACTAGCGGTCTACAATGAGCAGTTCTTC.

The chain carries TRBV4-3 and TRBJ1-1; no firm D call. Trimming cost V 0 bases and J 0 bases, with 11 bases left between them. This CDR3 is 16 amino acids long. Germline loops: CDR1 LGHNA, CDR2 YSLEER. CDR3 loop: CASSQEWWQMNTEAFF. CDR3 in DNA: TGCGCCAGCAGCCAAGAATGGTGGCAGATGAACACTGAAGCTTTCTTT.

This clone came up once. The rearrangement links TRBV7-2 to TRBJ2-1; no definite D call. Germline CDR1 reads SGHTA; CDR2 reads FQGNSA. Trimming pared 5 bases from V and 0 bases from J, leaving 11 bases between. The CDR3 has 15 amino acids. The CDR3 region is CASSPNPSSYNEQFF. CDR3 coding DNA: TGTGCCAGCAGCCCCAACCCGAGCTCCTACAATGAGCAGTTCTTC. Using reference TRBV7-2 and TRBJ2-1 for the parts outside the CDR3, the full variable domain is GAGVSQSPSNKVTEKGKDVELRCDPISGHTALYWYRQSLGQGLEFLIYFQGNSAPDKSGLPSDRFSAERTGGSVSTLTIQRTQQEDSAVYLCASSPNPSSYNEQFFGPGTRLTVL.

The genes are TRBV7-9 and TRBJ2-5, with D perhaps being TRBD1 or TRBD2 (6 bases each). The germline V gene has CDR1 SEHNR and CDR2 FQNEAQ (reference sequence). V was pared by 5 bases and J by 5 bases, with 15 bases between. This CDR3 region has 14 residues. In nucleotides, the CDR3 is TGTGCCAGCAGCAAAGAGGGGGGTCGGGAGACCCAGTACTTC. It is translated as CASSKEGGRETQYF. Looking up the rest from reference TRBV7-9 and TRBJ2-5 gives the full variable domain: DTGVSQNPRHKITKRGQNVTFRCDPISEHNRLYWYRQTLGQGPEFLTYFQNEAQLEKSRLLSDRFSAERPKGSFSTLEIQRTEQGDSAMYLCASSKEGGRETQYFGPGTRLLVL.

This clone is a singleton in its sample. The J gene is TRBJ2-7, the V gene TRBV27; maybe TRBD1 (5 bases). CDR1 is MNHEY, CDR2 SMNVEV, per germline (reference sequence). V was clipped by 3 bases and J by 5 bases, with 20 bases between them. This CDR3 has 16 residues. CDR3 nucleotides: TGTGCCAGCAGTTTGAGCCCGCAGGGTACCGGCCACGAGCAGTACTTC. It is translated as CASSLSPQGTGHEQYF.

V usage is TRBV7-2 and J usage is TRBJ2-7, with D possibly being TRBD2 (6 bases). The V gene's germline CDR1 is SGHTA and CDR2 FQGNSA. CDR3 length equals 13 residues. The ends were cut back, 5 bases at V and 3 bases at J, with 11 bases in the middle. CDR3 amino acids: CASSRTGVYEQYF. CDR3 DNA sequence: TGTGCCAGCAGCCGTACGGGGGTCTACGAGCAGTACTTC.

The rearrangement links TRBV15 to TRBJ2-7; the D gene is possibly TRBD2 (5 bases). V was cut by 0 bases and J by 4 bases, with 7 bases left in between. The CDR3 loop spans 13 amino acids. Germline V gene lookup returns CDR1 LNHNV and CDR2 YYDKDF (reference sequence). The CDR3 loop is CATSRDRGYEQYF. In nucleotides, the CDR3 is TGTGCCACCAGCAGAGATCGGGGTTACGAGCAGTACTTC. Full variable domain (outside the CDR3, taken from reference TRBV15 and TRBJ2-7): DAMVIQNPRYQVTQFGKPVTLSCSQTLNHNVMYWYQQKSSQAPKLLFHYYDKDFNNEADTPDNFQSRRPNTSFCFLDIRSPGLGDTAMYLCATSRDRGYEQYFGPGTRLTVT.

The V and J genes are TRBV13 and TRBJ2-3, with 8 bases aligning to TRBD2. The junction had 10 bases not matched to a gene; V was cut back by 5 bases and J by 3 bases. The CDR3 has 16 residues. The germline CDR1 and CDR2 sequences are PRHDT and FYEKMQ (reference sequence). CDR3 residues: CASSSPLRGATDTQYF. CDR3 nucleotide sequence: TGTGCCAGCAGCAGCCCCCTGCGGGGGGCAACAGATACGCAGTATTTT. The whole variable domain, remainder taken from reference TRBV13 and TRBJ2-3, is AAGVIQSPRHLIKEKRETATLKCYPIPRHDTVYWYQQGPGQDPQFLISFYEKMQSDKGSIPDRFSAQQFSDYHSELNMSSLELGDSALYFCASSSPLRGATDTQYFGPGTRLTVL.

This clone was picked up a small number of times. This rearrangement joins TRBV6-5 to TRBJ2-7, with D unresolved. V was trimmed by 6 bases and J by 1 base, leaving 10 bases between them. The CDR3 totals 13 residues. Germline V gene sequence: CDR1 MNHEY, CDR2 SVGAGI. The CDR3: CASSFGRSYEQYF. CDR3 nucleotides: TGTGCCAGCAGCTTCGGACGGTCCTACGAGCAGTACTTC.

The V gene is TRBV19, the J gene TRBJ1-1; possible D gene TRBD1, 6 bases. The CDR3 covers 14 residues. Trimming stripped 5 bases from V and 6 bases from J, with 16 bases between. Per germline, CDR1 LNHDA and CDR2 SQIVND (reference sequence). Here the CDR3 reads CASSWSRDISEAFF. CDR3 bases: TGTGCCAGTAGTTGGTCCCGGGACATCTCTGAAGCTTTCTTT.

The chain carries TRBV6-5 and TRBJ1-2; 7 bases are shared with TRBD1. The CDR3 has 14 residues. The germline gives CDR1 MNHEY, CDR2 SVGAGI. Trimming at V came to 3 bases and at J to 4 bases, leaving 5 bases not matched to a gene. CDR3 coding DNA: TGTGCCAGCAGTTATGCAGGGGGAACCTATGGCTACACCTTC. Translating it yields CASSYAGGTYGYTF.